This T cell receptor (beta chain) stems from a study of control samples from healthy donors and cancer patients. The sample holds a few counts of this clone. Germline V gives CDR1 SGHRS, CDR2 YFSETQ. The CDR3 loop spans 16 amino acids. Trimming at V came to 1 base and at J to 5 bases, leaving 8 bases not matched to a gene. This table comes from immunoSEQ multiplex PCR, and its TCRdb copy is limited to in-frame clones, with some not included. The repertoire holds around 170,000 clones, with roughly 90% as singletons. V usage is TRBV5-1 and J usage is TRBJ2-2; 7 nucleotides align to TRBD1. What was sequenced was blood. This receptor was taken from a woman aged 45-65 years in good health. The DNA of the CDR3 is TGCGCCAGCAGCTTGCCCCCTGCAGGGGGTACCGGGGAGCTGTTTTTT. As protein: CASSLPPAGGTGELFF. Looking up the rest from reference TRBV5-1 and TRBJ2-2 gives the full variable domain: KAGVTQTPRYLIKTRGQQVTLSCSPISGHRSVSWYQQTPGQGLQFLFEYFSETQRNKGNFPGRFSGRQFSNSRSEMNVSTLELGDSALYLCASSLPPAGGTGELFFGEGSRLTVL.